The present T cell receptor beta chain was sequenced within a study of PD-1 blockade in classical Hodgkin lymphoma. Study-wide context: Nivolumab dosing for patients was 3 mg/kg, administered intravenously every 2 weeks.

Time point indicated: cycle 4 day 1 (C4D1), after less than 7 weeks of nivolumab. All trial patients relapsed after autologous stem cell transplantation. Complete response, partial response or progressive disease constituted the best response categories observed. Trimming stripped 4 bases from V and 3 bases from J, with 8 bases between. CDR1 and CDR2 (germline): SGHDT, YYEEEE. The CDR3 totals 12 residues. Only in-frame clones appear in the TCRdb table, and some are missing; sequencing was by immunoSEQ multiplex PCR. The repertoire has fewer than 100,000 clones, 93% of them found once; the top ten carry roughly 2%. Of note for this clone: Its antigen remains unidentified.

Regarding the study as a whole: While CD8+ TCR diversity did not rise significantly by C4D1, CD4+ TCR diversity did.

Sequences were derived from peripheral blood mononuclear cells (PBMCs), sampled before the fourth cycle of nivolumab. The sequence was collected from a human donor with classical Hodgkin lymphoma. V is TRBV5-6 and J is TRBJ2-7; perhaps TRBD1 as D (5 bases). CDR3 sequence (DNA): TGTGCCAGCAGCCCAGGGTTCTACGAGCAGTACTTC. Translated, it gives CASSPGFYEQYF. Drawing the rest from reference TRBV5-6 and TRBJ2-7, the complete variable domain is DAGVTQSPTHLIKTRGQQVTLRCSPKSGHDTVSWYQQALGQGPQFIFQYYEEEERQRGNFPDRFSGHQFPNYSSELNVNALLLGDSALYLCASSPGFYEQYFGPGTRLTVT.